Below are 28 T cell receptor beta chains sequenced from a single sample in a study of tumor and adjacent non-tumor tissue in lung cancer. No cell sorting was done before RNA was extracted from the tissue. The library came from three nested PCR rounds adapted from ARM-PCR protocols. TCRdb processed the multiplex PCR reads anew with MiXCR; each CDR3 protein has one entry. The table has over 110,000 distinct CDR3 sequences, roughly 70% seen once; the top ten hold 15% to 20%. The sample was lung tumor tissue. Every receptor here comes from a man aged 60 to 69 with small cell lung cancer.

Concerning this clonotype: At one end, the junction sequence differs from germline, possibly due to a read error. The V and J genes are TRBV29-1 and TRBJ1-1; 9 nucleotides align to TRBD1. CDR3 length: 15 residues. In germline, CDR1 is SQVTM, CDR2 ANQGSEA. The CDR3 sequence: CIVDKRYRGRTEAFF. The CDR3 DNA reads TGCATCGTTGACAAGAGATACAGGGGGCGGACTGAAGCTTTCTTT.

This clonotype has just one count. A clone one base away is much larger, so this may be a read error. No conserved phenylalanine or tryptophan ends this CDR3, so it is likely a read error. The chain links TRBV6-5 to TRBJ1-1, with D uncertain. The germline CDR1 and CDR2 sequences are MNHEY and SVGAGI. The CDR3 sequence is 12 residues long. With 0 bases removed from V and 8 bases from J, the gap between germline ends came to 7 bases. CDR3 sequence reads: CASSYSKGEAFV. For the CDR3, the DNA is TGTGCCAGCAGTTACTCAAAGGGAGAAGCTTTCGTT.

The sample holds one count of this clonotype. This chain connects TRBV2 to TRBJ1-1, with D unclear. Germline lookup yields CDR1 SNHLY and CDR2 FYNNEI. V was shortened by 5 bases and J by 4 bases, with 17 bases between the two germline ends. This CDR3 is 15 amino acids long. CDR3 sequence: CASSKTLGEGTEAFF. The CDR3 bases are TGTGCCAGCAGTAAAACGCTCGGGGAGGGCACTGAAGCTTTCTTT.

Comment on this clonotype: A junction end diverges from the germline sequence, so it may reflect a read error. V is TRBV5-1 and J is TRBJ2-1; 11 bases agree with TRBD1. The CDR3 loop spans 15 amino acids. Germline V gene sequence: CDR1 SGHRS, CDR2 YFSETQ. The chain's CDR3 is CASSFGTGGFDEHFF. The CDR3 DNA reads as TGCGCCAGCAGCTTCGGGACAGGGGGGTTCGATGAGCATTTCTTC.

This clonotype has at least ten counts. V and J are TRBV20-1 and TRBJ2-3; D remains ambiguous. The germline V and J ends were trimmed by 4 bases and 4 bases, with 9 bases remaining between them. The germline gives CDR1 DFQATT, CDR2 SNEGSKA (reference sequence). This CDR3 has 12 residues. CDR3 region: CSAIRRADTQYF. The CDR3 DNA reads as TGCAGTGCTATAAGACGGGCAGATACGCAGTATTTT.

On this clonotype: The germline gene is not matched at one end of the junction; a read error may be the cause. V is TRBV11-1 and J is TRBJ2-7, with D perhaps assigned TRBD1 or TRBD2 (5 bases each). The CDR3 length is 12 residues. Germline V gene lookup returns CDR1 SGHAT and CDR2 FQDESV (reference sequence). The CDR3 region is CAGSGLGREQYF. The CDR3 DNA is TGTGCCGGCAGCGGACTGGGGCGCGAGCAATACTTC.

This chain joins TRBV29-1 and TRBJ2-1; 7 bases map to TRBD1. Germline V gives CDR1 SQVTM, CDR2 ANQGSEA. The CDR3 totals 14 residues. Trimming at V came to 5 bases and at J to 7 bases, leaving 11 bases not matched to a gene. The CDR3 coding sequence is TGCAGCGTTAAGGGGGCGACTGGATGGAATGAGCAGTTCTTC. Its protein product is CSVKGATGWNEQFF.

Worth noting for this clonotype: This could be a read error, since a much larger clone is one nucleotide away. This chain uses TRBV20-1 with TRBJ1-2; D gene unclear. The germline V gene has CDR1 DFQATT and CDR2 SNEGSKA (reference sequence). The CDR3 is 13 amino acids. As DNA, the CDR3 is TGCTGTGCTAGAGATCCAGGCACCTATGGCTACACCTTC. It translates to CCARDPGTYGYTF.

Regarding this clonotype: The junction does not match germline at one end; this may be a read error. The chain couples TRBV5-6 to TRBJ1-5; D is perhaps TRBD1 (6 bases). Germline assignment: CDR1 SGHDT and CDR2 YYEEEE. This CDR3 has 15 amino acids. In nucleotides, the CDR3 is TGCGCCAGCAGCTCCTATGGGGGGCGGTTTCAGCTTCAGCATTTT. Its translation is CASSSYGGRFQLQHF.

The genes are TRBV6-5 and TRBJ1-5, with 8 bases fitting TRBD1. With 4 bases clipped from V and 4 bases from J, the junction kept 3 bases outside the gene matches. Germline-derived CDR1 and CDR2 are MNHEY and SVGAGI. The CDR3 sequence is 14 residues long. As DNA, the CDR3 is TGTGCCAGCAGTTGTCGGACAGGGAATCAGCCCCAGCATTTT. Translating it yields CASSCRTGNQPQHF.

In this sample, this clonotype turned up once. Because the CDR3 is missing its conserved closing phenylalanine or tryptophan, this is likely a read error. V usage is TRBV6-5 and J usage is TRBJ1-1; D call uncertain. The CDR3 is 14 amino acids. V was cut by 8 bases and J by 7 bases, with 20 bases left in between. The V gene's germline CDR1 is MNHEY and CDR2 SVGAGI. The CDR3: CASHRTRGVGEAFY. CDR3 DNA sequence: TGTGCCAGCCATCGAACCCGGGGTGTAGGTGAAGCTTTCTAT.

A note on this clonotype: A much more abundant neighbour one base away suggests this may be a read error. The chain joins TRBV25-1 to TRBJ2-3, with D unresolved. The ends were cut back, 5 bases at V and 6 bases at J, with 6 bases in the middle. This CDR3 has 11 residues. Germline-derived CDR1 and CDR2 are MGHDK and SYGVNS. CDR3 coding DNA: TGTGCCAGCAGTCAGTGCGATACGCAGTATTTT. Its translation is CASSQCDTQYF.

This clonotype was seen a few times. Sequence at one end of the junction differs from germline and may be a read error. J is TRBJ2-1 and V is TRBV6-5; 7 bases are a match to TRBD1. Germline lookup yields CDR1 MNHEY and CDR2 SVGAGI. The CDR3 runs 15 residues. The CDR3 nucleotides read TGTGCCAACAGTTATGAGGGGGCCCCCTACAATGAGCAGTTCTTC. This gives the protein CANSYEGAPYNEQFF.

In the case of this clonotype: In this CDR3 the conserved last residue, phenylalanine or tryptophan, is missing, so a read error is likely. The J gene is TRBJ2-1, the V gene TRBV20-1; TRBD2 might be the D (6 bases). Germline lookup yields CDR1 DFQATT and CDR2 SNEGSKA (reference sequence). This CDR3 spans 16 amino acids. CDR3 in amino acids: CNATDRRRALDIEQFS. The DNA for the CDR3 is TGCAATGCTACAGATAGGCGGAGGGCTCTCGACATTGAGCAGTTCTCC.

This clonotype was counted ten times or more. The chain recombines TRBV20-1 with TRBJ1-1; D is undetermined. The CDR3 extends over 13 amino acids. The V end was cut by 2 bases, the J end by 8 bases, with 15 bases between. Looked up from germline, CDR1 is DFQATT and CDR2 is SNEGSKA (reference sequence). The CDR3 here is CSARMGPSAEAFF. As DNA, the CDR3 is TGCAGTGCTAGAATGGGCCCCTCCGCCGAAGCTTTCTTT.

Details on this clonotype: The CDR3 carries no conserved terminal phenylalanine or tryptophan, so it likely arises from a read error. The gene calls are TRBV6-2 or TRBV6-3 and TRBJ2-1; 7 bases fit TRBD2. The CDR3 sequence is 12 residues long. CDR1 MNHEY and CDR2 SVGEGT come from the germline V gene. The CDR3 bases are TGTGCCGGCAGGCGGACTAGTGATGAGCAGTTCCTC. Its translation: CAGRRTSDEQFL.

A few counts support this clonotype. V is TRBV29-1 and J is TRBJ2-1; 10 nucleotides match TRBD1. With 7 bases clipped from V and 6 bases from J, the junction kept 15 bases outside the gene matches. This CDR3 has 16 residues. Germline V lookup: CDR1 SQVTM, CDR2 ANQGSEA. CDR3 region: CSGVSPGTGVFNEQFF. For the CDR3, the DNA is TGCAGCGGTGTCAGCCCCGGGACAGGGGTTTTCAATGAGCAGTTCTTC.

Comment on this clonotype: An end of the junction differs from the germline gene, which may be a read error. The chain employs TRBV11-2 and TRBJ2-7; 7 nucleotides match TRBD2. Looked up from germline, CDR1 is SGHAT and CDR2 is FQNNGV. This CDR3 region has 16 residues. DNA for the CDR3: TGTGCCAGCAGCTTAGCGACGGGACTACACTCCTACGAGCAATACTTC. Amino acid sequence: CASSLATGLHSYEQYF.

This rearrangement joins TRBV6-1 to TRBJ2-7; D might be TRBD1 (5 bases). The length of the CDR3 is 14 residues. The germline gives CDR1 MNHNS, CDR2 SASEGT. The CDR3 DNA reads TGTGCCGGCAGTGAGGACATGCCCCCCTACGAGCAGTACGTC. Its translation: CAGSEDMPPYEQYV.

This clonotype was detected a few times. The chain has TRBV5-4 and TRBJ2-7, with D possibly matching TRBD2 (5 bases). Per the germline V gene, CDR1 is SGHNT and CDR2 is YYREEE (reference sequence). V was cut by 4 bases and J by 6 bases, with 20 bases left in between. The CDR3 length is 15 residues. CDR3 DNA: TGTGCCAGCAGCCATACTCTAGCCCACGAGGGCGAGCAGTACTTC. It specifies CASSHTLAHEGEQYF.

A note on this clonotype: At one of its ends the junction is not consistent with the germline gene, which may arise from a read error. The CDR3 loop reads CASILRGNTGAFF. For the CDR3, the DNA is TGTGCCAGCATCCTACGGGGTAACACTGGAGCTTTCTTT. The chain joins TRBV6-1 to TRBJ1-1; D gene ambiguous. The CDR3 length is 13 residues. The V gene's germline CDR1 is MNHNS and CDR2 SASEGT.

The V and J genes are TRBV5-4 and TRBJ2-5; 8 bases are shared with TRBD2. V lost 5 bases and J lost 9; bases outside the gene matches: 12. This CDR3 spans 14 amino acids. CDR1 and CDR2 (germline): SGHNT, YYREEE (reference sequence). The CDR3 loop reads CASRWGGRSVAQYF. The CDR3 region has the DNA TGTGCCAGCAGGTGGGGCGGGAGGTCGGTGGCCCAGTACTTC.

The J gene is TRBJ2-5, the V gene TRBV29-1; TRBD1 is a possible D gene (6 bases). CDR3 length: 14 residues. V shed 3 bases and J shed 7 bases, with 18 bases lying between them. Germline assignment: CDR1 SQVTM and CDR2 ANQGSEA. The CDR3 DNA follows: TGCAGCGTTGATATTGCTGGGGCCAGGGGGACCCAGTACTTC. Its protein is CSVDIAGARGTQYF.

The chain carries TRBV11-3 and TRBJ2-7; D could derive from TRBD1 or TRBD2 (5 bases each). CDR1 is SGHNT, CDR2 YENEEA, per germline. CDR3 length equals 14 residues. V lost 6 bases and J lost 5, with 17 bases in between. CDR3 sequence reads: CASSFPGTHNEQYF. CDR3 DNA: TGTGCCAGCAGTTTCCCAGGGACCCACAACGAGCAGTACTTC.

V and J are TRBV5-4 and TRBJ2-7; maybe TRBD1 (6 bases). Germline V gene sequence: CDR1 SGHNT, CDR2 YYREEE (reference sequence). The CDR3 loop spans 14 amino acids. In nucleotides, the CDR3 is TGTGCTAGCAGAGTCGGACAGTGCTCCTACGAGCAGTACGTC. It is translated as CASRVGQCSYEQYV.

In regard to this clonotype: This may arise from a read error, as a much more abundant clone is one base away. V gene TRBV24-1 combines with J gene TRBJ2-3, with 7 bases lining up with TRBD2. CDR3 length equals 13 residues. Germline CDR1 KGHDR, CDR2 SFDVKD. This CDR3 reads CATAKAGSDTLYF. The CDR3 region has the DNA TGTGCCACCGCAAAAGCGGGGTCAGATACGCTGTATTTT.

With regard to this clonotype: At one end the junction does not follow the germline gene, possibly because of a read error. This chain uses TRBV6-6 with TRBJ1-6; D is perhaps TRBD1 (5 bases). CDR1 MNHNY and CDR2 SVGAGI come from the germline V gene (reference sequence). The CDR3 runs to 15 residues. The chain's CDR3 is CASGYSGRHNSPLRF. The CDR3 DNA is TGTGCCAGCGGTTACTCGGGACGGCATAATTCACCCCTCCGCTTT.

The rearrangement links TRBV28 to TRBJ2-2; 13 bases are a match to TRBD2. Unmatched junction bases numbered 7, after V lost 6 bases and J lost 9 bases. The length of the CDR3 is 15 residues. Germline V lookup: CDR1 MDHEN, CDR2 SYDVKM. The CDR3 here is CASRLAGGNTRELFF. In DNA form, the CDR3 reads TGTGCCAGCAGACTAGCGGGAGGGAACACAAGGGAGCTGTTTTTT.